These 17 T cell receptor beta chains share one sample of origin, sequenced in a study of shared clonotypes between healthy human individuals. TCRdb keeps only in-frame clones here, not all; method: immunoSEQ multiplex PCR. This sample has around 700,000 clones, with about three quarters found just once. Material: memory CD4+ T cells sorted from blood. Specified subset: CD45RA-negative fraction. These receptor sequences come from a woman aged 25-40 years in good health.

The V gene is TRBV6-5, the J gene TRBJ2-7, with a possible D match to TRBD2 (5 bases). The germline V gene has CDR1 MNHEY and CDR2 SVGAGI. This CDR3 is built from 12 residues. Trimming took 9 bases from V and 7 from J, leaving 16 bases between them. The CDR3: CASSSPTGEQYF. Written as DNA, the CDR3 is TGTGCCAGTAGTAGTCCCACGGGGGAGCAGTACTTC.

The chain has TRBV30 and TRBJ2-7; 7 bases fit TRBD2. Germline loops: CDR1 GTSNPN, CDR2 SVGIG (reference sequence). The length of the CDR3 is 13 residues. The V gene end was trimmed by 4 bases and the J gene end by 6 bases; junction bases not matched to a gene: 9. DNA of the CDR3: TGTGCCTGGAAGGAGGTAGCGGGCCTCGAGCAGTACTTC. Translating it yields CAWKEVAGLEQYF.

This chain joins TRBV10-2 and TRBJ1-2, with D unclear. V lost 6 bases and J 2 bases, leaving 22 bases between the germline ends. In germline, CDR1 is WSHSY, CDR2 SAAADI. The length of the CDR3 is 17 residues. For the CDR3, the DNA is TGCGCCAGCAGCGAACGCAGTCATAAGGGCCGGAACTATGGCTACACCTTC. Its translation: CASSERSHKGRNYGYTF.

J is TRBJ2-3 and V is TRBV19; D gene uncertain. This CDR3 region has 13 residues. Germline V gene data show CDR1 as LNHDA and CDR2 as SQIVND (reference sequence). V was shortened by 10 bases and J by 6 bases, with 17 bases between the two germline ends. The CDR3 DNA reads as TGTGCCACCTCGGTAGGGTTAGCCGATACGCAGTATTTT. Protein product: CATSVGLADTQYF.

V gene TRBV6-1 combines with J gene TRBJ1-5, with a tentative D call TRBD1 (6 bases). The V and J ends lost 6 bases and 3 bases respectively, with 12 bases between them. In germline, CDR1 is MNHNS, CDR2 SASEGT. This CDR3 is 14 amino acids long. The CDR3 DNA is TGTGCCAGCAGAGCCACAGGGAACAATCAGCCCCAGCATTTT. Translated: CASRATGNNQPQHF.

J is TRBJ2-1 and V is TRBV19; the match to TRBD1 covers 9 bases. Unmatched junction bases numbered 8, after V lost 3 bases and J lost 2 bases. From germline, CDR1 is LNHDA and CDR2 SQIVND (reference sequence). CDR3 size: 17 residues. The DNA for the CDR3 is TGTGCCAGTAGTATGATACAGGGGGCGGGGGCCTACAATGAGCAGTTCTTC. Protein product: CASSMIQGAGAYNEQFF.

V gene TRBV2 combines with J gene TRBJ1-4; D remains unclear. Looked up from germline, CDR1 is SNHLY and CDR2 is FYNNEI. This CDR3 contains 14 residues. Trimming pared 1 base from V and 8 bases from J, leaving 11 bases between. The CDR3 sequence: CASSEDPVGEKLFF. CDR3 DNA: TGTGCCAGCAGTGAAGATCCCGTGGGGGAAAAACTGTTTTTT.

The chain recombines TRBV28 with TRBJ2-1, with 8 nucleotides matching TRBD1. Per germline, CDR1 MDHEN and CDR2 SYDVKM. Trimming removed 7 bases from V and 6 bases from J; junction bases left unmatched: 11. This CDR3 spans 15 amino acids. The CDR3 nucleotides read TGTGCCAGCACCGCGACCGGGACAGGAGGCAATGAGCAGTTCTTC. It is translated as CASTATGTGGNEQFF.

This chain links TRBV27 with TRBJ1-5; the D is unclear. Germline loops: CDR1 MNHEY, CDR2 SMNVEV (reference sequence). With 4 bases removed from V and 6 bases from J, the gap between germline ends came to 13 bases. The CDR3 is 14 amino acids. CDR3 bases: TGTGCCAGCAGTTCGGCCCAAACGGGTCAGCCCCAGCATTTT. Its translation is CASSSAQTGQPQHF.

Here the CDR3 reads CASSLFTGGPDTQYF. CDR3 in DNA: TGTGCCAGCAGCTTATTCACAGGGGGACCAGATACGCAGTATTTT. The chain links TRBV7-2 to TRBJ2-3; 8 bases align to TRBD1. This CDR3 contains 15 residues. With 2 bases clipped from V and 4 bases from J, the junction kept 5 bases outside the gene matches. Germline CDR1 SGHTA, CDR2 FQGNSA.

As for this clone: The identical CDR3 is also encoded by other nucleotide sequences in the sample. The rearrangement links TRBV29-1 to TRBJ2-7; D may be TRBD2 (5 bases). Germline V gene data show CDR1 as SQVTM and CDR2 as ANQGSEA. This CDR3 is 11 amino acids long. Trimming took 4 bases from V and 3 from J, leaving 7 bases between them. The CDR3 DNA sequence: TGCAGCGTTGGAGGGTACTACGAGCAGTACTTC. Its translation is CSVGGYYEQYF.

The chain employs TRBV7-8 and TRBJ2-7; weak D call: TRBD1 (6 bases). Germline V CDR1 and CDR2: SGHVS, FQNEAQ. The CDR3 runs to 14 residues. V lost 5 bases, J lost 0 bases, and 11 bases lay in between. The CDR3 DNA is TGTGCCAGCAGCCTCGACAGGCACTCCTACGAGCAGTACTTC. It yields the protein CASSLDRHSYEQYF.

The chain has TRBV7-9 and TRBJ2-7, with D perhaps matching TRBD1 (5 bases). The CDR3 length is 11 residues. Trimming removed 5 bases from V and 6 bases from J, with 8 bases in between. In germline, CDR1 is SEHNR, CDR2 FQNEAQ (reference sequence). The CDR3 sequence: CASSDRGEQYF. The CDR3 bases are TGTGCCAGCAGCGACAGAGGCGAGCAGTACTTC.

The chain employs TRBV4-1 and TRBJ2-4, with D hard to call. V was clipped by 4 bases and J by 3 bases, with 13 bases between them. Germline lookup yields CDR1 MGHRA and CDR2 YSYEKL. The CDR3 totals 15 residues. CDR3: CASSPVGYLKNIQYF. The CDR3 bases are TGCGCCAGCAGCCCGGTCGGGTACCTCAAAAACATTCAGTACTTC.

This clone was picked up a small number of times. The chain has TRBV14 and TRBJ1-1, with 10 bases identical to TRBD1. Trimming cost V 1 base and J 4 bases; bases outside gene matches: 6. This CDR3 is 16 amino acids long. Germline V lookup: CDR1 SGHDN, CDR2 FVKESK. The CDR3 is CASSQVGTGVGTEAFF. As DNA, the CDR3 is TGTGCCAGCAGCCAAGTCGGGACAGGGGTGGGCACTGAAGCTTTCTTT.

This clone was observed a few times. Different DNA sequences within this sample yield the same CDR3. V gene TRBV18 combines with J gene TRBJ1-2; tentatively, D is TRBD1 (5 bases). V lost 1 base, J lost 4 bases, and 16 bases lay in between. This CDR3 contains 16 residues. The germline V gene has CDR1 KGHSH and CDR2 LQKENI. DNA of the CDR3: TGTGCCAGCTCACCACGCGACAGCGCCCTTGTCTATGGCTACACCTTC. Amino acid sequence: CASSPRDSALVYGYTF.

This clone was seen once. The CDR3 coding sequence is TGTGCCAGCAGCTCTGGACAATTTACTGGCTATGAGCAGTTCTTC. Translating it yields CASSSGQFTGYEQFF. This sequence joins TRBV9 and TRBJ2-1, with D perhaps matching TRBD1 (5 bases). The V end was cut by 4 bases, the J end by 8 bases, with 19 bases between. The CDR3 length is 15 residues. Germline V gene lookup returns CDR1 SGDLS and CDR2 YYNGEE.